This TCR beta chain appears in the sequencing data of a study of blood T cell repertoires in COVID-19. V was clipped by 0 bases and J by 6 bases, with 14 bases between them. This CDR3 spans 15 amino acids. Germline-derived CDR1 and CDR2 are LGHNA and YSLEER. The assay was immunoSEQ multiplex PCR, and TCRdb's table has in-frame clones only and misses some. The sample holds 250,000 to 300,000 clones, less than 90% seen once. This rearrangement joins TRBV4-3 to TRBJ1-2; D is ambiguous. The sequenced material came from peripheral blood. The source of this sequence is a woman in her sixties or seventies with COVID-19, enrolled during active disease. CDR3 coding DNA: TGCGCCAGCAGCCAAGATCGAGTACCCTCGGATGGCTACACCTTC. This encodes CASSQDRVPSDGYTF.